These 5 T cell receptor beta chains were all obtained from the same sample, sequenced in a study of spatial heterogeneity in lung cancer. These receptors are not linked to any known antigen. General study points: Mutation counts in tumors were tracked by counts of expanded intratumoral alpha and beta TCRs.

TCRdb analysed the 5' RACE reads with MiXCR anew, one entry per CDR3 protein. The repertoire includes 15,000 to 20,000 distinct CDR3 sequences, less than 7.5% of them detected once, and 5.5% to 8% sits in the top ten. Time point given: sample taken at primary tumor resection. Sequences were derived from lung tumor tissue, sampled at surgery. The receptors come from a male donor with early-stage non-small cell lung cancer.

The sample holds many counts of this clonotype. In nucleotides, the CDR3 is TGCGCCAGCAGCTTGGCCGGCGAGACCCAGTACTTC. This codes for CASSLAGETQYF. This rearrangement joins TRBV5-1 to TRBJ2-5, with D unresolved. Per germline, CDR1 SGHRS and CDR2 YFSETQ. The CDR3 is 12 residues long. V dropped 0 bases and J dropped 5 bases, with 5 bases sitting between them.

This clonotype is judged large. The CDR3 reads CASSLRGAASREQYF. Here the CDR3 DNA reads TGTGCCAGCAGCTTGCGGGGGGCGGCTTCTCGCGAGCAGTACTTC. The chain links TRBV13 to TRBJ2-7; 8 bases agree with TRBD2. The V gene's germline CDR1 is PRHDT and CDR2 FYEKMQ (reference sequence). V gave up 3 bases and J gave up 6 bases; unmatched junction bases: 10. The length of the CDR3 is 15 residues.

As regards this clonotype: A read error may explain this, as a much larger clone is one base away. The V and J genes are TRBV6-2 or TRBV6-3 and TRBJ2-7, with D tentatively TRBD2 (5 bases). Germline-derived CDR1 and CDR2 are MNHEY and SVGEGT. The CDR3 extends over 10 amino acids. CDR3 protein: CATGEIEHYF. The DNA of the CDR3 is TGTGCCACCGGGGAGATCGAGCATTACTTC.

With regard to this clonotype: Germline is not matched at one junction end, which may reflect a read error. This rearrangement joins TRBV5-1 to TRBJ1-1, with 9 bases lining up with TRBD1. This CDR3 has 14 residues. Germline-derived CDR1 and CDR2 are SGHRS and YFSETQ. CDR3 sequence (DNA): TGTGCCAGCAGCTTGACAGGGGGGATCCCTGAAGCTTTCTTT. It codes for CASSLTGGIPEAFF.

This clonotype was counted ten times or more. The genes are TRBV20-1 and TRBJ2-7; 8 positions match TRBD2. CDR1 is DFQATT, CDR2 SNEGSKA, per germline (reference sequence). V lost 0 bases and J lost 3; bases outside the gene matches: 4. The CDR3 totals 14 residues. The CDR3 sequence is CSARDQGLGYEQYF. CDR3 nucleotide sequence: TGCAGTGCTAGAGATCAGGGACTAGGCTACGAGCAGTACTTC.